The rows below give T cell receptor beta chains drawn from one sample of a study of T cell responses to AZD1222 COVID-19 vaccine. Sequencing used immunoSEQ multiplex PCR; TCRdb keeps in-frame clones, though not all of them. The sample shows some 92,000 clones, approximately 90% of them seen only once. The material was peripheral blood, obtained on day 0 of MenACWY control vaccination. The receptors here all came from an adult in good health. CDR3s include the opening cysteine and the closing phenylalanine or tryptophan. The D gene is left open where the match is weak. Size is omitted from some rows. Given values are once, few, many or a class for expanded clones.

NA,TRBJ2-2,NA,TRBV7-9,CASSLLGSSNTGELFF,TGTGCCAGCAGCTTACTAGGATCATCGAACACCGGGGAGCTGTTTTTT
NA,TRBJ2-7,NA,TRBV19,CATTSGSLYEQYF,TGTGCCACAACCTCAGGGAGCCTCTACGAGCAGTACTTC
NA,TRBJ1-3,NA,TRBV5-1,CASSLAGGTSSGNTIYF,TGCGCCAGCAGCTTGGCCGGTGGTACTAGCTCTGGAAACACCATATATTTT
TRBD1,TRBJ2-2,NA,TRBV7-2,CASSLAPQGAGGELFF,TGTGCCAGCAGCTTAGCGCCCCAGGGGGCTGGCGGGGAGCTGTTTTTT
TRBD1,TRBJ1-1,NA,TRBV19,CASSRQGGNTEAFF,TGTGCCAGTAGTAGACAGGGGGGGAACACTGAAGCTTTCTTT
NA,TRBJ2-2,NA,TRBV7-6,CASSFLTPPNTGELFF,TGTGCCAGCAGCTTTTTGACGCCCCCGAACACCGGGGAGCTGTTTTTT
NA,TRBJ1-4,NA,TRBV2,CASTRGDDEKLFF,TGTGCCAGCACGCGGGGAGACGACGAAAAACTGTTTTTT
TRBD2,TRBJ2-3,NA,TRBV5-4,CASSQGLAGGPTDTQYF,TGTGCCAGCAGCCAAGGACTAGCGGGAGGGCCAACAGATACGCAGTATTTT
NA,TRBJ2-2,NA,TRBV10-1,CASSRRDTGELFF,TGCGCCAGCAGTAGGAGAGACACCGGGGAGCTGTTTTTT
NA,TRBJ2-5,NA,TRBV5-6,CASSLRQTQETQYF,TGTGCCAGCAGCTTGCGCCAAACCCAAGAGACCCAGTACTTC
TRBD2,TRBJ2-1,NA,TRBV28,CASNSGVSSYNEQFF,TGTGCCAGTAATAGCGGGGTCAGCTCCTACAATGAGCAGTTCTTC
TRBD1,TRBJ1-6,NA,TRBV7-9,CASSEGTANSPLHF,TGTGCCAGCAGCGAAGGGACAGCCAATTCACCCCTCCACTTT
NA,TRBJ1-2,NA,TRBV4-1,CASSQETIYGYTF,TGCGCCAGCAGCCAAGAGACCATTTATGGCTACACCTTC
NA,TRBJ2-5,NA,TRBV27,CASSSGPETQYF,TGTGCCAGCAGTTCCGGACCTGAGACCCAGTACTTC
TRBD1,TRBJ1-2,NA,TRBV28,CASGTGGVGYGYTF,TGTGCCAGCGGAACAGGGGGCGTCGGCTATGGCTACACCTTC
TRBD1,TRBJ2-1,NA,TRBV24-1,CATSDPGTGHNEQFF,TGTGCCACCAGTGATCCCGGGACAGGGCACAATGAGCAGTTCTTC
NA,TRBJ2-7,NA,TRBV28,CASSLWAGSYEQYF,TGTGCCAGCAGTTTATGGGCAGGGTCCTACGAGCAGTACTTC
TRBD1,TRBJ1-6,NA,TRBV27,CASSSSGTGGGSPLHF,TGTGCCAGCAGTTCCTCCGGGACAGGGGGAGGGTCACCCCTCCACTTT
NA,TRBJ1-4,NA,TRBV10-2,CASSDLGHLNEKLFF,TGCGCCAGCAGTGATCTTGGACACCTTAATGAAAAACTGTTTTTT
NA,TRBJ1-2,NA,TRBV4-3,CASSQGFGSDYGYTF,TGCGCCAGCAGCCAAGGCTTCGGATCTGACTATGGCTACACCTTC
NA,TRBJ2-7,NA,TRBV5-4,CASSLDRFSYEQYF,TGTGCCAGCAGCTTGGATCGGTTTAGCTACGAGCAGTACTTC
TRBD1,TRBJ1-2,NA,TRBV2,CASRAGGGYGYTF,TGTGCCAGCAGGGCAGGGGGCGGGTATGGCTACACCTTC
NA,TRBJ2-3,NA,TRBV5-1,CASSLFTVLDTQYF,TGCGCCAGCAGCTTGTTTACCGTACTAGATACGCAGTATTTT
NA,TRBJ2-5,NA,TRBV27,CASRQGRRETQYF,TGTGCCAGCAGACAGGGTCGGAGAGAGACCCAGTACTTC
NA,TRBJ1-2,once,TRBV19,CASRRKAYGYTF,TGTGCCAGTAGAAGGAAGGCCTATGGCTACACCTTC
NA,TRBJ1-2,NA,TRBV12-3/TRBV12-4,CASIGDDNYGYTF,TGTGCCAGCATTGGGGATGATAACTATGGCTACACCTTC
NA,TRBJ2-3,NA,TRBV5-1,CASSDGLSADTQYF,TGCGCCAGCAGTGACGGACTCTCGGCGGATACGCAGTATTTT